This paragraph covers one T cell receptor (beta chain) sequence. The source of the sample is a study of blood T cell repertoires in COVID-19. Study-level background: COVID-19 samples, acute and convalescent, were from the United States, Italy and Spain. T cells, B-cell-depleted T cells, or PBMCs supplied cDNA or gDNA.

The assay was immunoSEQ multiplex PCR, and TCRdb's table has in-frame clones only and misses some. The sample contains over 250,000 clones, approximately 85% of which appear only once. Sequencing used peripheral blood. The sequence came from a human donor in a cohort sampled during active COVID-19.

CDR3 DNA sequence: TGTGCCATCAGTGAGACCGGGACAGGGAGTATCTATGGCTACACCTTC. This encodes CAISETGTGSIYGYTF. The chain joins TRBV10-3 to TRBJ1-2; 9 bases agree with TRBD1. CDR3 length equals 16 residues. The V and J ends lost 2 bases and 4 bases, in that order; junction bases with no gene match: 8. Germline lookup yields CDR1 ENHRY and CDR2 SYGVKD.